These T cell receptor beta chains were read from a single sample in a study of early T cells in non-severe SARS-CoV-2 infection. A single record per CDR3 protein comes from TCRdb applying MiXCR to the 5' RACE reads. The sample consists of about 80,000 distinct CDR3 sequences, about 6% of them appearing once. The sequenced material came from whole blood. These receptor sequences come from an adult who was a healthcare worker with PCR-confirmed SARS-CoV-2 infection or an uninfected control (not recorded which). The conserved cysteine and the conserved F or W are not part of the CDR3 here.

len,j_gene,v_gene,CDR3aa
13,TRBJ2-3,TRBV28,ASTPLAGARATQY
13,TRBJ2-2,TRBV9,ASSGSGRAGGELF
13,TRBJ2-3,TRBV7-8,ASSLDWNGADTQY
12,TRBJ2-3,TRBV20-1,SAPLNRGTDTQY
13,TRBJ1-4,TRBV5-1,ASSLVPATNEKLF
9,TRBJ2-5,TRBV7-9,ASSSQGAQY
14,TRBJ1-5,TRBV6-1,ASSEAQRDTDQPQH
13,TRBJ1-5,TRBV5-1,ASSLEFGGIQPQH
13,TRBJ2-1,TRBV12-3/TRBV12-4,ASSLGTSVGNEQF
11,TRBJ1-2,TRBV6-5,ASSPGGYYGYT
13,TRBJ2-5,TRBV12-3/TRBV12-4,ASSPLTSGGRTQY
11,TRBJ2-3,TRBV28,ASSFPGQVSQY
11,TRBJ2-7,TRBV6-5,ASSVPGTYEQY
11,TRBJ2-7,TRBV27,ASSFGVGYEQY
12,TRBJ2-1,TRBV7-9,ASSLAGTANEQF
12,TRBJ2-2,TRBV7-9,ASSLVSNTGELF
12,TRBJ2-7,TRBV5-1,ASSLDGGRNEQY
10,TRBJ2-1,TRBV12-3/TRBV12-4,ASSLGQGKQF
13,TRBJ2-3,TRBV5-1,ASSLEGKRTDTQY
11,TRBJ2-3,TRBV5-6,ASSQTSTDTQY
12,TRBJ1-6,TRBV24-1,ATSDSSWNSPLH
9,TRBJ1-2,TRBV14,ASSQTLGYT
10,TRBJ1-2,TRBV29-1,SVEGPNYGYT
13,TRBJ2-1,TRBV9,ASSVSGSSLNEQF
12,TRBJ2-7,TRBV5-4,ASSGQGGVGEQY
17,TRBJ2-1,TRBV4-2,ASSLMISTGTSGNNEQF
12,TRBJ2-3,TRBV7-6,ASSLDTGADTQY
12,TRBJ2-3,TRBV9,ASSVGLSPDTQY
12,TRBJ2-7,TRBV2,ASSDISPYYEQY
10,TRBJ2-5,TRBV5-1,ASGGQYETQY
14,TRBJ1-5,TRBV28,ASSTYRGHSNQPQH
13,TRBJ2-1,TRBV7-9,ASSHSKTFSSEQF
14,TRBJ2-3,TRBV5-5,ASSRGQGAPTDTQY
12,TRBJ2-3,TRBV4-1,ANSQDFGTDTQY
12,TRBJ1-3,TRBV20-1,SAITGTGGNTIY
15,TRBJ1-5,TRBV7-6,ASSLSDDDGLNQPQH
10,TRBJ1-1,TRBV30,AWSKGGTEAF
10,TRBJ2-3,TRBV12-3/TRBV12-4,ASSLTGPTPN
13,TRBJ1-1,TRBV7-2,ASSLIVSGGTEAF
13,TRBJ1-4,TRBV6-5,ASRQTGGSWEKLF
10,TRBJ1-2,TRBV6-6,ASSFDNYGYT
9,TRBJ2-1,TRBV3-1,ASSQEEGQF